These T cell receptor beta chains were read from a single sample in a study of blood T cell repertoires in COVID-19. Using immunoSEQ multiplex PCR, the repertoire was profiled, and TCRdb retains in-frame clones only, with some absent. In the table there are under 50,000 clones, less than 85% of which are singletons. The specimen sequenced was peripheral blood. The receptors were sampled from a man between 65 and 79 years old with acute or convalescent COVID-19. CDR3s include the opening cysteine and the closing phenylalanine or tryptophan. D genes are given only for firm matches. The size entry is marked missing in some rows and otherwise reads once, few, many or a size class.

TRBJ2-1 TRBV10-3 TRBD2 - CAISRTSGRALNEQFF TGTGCCATCAGCCGGACTAGCGGGAGGGCCCTGAATGAGCAGTTCTTC
TRBJ2-1 TRBV7-3 - once CASSLILGSRNEQFF TGTGCCAGCAGCTTAATACTCGGGAGCCGCAATGAGCAGTTCTTC
TRBJ1-1 TRBV6-5 - - CASSYTGSNTEAFF TGTGCCAGCAGTTATACAGGCTCGAACACTGAAGCTTTCTTT
TRBJ2-7 TRBV9 TRBD2 - CASSVDASGYEQYF TGTGCCAGCAGCGTAGACGCTAGCGGCTACGAGCAGTACTTC
TRBJ2-3 TRBV6-1 - once CASSEDSGLWTDTQYF TGTGCCAGCAGTGAAGATTCAGGACTATGGACAGATACGCAGTATTTT
TRBJ2-1 TRBV5-1 TRBD2 once CASSWGTSGGTTYNEQFF TGCGCCAGCAGCTGGGGGACTAGCGGGGGAACAACCTACAATGAGCAGTTCTTC
TRBJ2-2 TRBV7-9 - few CASSPFGGTGELFF TGTGCCAGCAGCCCATTTGGGGGGACCGGGGAGCTGTTTTTT
TRBJ1-2 TRBV7-9 - - CASSLYGGRKGYTF TGTGCCAGCAGCTTGTACGGGGGGAGAAAGGGCTACACCTTC
TRBJ1-5 TRBV29-1 - - CSVVEGGTAQPQHF TGCAGCGTTGTCGAGGGGGGGACGGCTCAGCCCCAGCATTTT
TRBJ2-4 TRBV9 TRBD2 - CASSGEREGLNIQYF TGTGCCAGCAGCGGGGAGCGGGAGGGCCTAAACATTCAGTACTTC
TRBJ1-1 TRBV7-3 TRBD1 - CASSEVGGARTEAFF TGTGCCAGCAGCGAAGTAGGGGGCGCGAGGACTGAAGCTTTCTTT
TRBJ2-7 TRBV15 - - CATSRDVPTEQYF TGTGCCACCAGCAGAGATGTCCCCACAGAGCAGTACTTC
TRBJ2-5 TRBV5-1 TRBD2 - CASSLALAVPQETQYF TGCGCCAGCAGCTTGGCCCTAGCGGTACCTCAAGAGACCCAGTACTTC
TRBJ1-5 TRBV10-3 TRBD1 - CAISGDRIDQPQHF TGTGCCATCAGTGGGGACAGGATAGATCAGCCCCAGCATTTT
TRBJ2-3 TRBV5-1 - - CASSLGQGLTDTQYF TGCGCCAGCAGCTTGGGGCAGGGACTCACAGATACGCAGTATTTT
TRBJ1-1 TRBV28 TRBD1 once CASREQGGTEAFF TGTGCCAGCAGAGAACAGGGGGGCACTGAAGCTTTCTTT
TRBJ2-5 TRBV19 - - CASSIGGGGLSGTQYF TGTGCCAGTAGTATAGGGGGAGGGGGTCTATCCGGGACCCAGTACTTC
TRBJ1-5 TRBV12-5 TRBD1 once CASGLVRMDRRRPNQPQHF TGTGCTAGTGGTTTGGTACGTATGGACAGGCGTCGCCCAAATCAGCCCCAGCATTTT
TRBJ1-3 TRBV25-1 - - CASTTGGDSGNTIYF TGTGCCAGCACTACCGGGGGGGACTCTGGAAACACCATATATTTT
TRBJ2-2 TRBV27 - - CAVGGGNTGELFF TGTGCCGTTGGGGGCGGGAACACCGGGGAGCTGTTTTTT
TRBJ1-5 TRBV3-1/TRBV3-2 - - CASSQAGSNQPQHF TGTGCCAGCAGCCAAGCAGGTAGCAATCAGCCCCAGCATTTT
TRBJ2-3 TRBV9 TRBD2 few CASSSQMSSGYTDTQYF TGTGCCAGCAGCTCCCAGATGTCTAGCGGATACACAGATACGCAGTATTTT
TRBJ2-7 TRBV11-1 TRBD1 few CASSFTGGYEQYF TGTGCCAGCAGCTTTACAGGGGGCTACGAGCAGTACTTC
TRBJ1-6 TRBV24-1 - once CATSDPPNSPLHF TGTGCCACCAGTGATCCTCCTAATTCACCCCTCCACTTT
TRBJ1-3 TRBV10-3 - - CAISDGTGQNIYF TGTGCCATCAGTGATGGTACAGGGCAAAACATATATTTT
TRBJ2-7 TRBV10-3 TRBD2 - CATLTSGTSGRISYEQYF TGTGCCACCTTGACTTCCGGGACTAGCGGGCGAATTTCCTACGAGCAGTACTTC
TRBJ1-3 TRBV27 - - CASSVNRGNTIYF TGTGCCAGCAGTGTCAACAGGGGAAACACCATATATTTT
TRBJ1-5 TRBV3-1/TRBV3-2 - - CASSWGQPNQPQHF TGTGCCAGCAGTTGGGGACAACCCAATCAGCCCCAGCATTTT
TRBJ1-1 TRBV7-2 - - CASSPVGQLRTEAFF TGTGCCAGCAGCCCCGTCGGACAGCTGAGGACTGAAGCTTTCTTT
TRBJ2-1 TRBV6-2/TRBV6-3 TRBD2 - CASSYTPFRASGSHNEQFF TGTGCCAGCAGTTATACCCCATTCAGGGCTAGCGGGTCCCACAATGAGCAGTTCTTC
TRBJ2-5 TRBV7-9 - - CASTREQETQYF TGTGCCAGCACCCGAGAGCAAGAGACCCAGTACTTC
TRBJ1-5 TRBV6-5 - - CASSYSTFGQPQHF TGTGCCAGCAGTTACTCGACGTTCGGGCAGCCCCAGCATTTT
TRBJ2-3 TRBV7-3 - - CASSSSVPSTDTQYF TGTGCCAGCAGCTCTAGCGTCCCCTCCACAGATACGCAGTATTTT
TRBJ2-5 TRBV9 TRBD2 - CAPGGGQETQYF TGTGCACCCGGCGGGGGCCAAGAGACCCAGTACTTC
TRBJ2-1 TRBV13 - - CASSLVPSSPSSYNEQFF TGTGCCAGCAGCTTAGTGCCTAGCTCCCCGAGCTCCTACAATGAGCAGTTCTTC
TRBJ2-3 TRBV19 - - CAVASRTDTQYF TGTGCCGTCGCTTCTCGGACAGATACGCAGTATTTT
TRBJ1-2 TRBV7-2 - - CASSPRSYGYTF TGTGCCAGCAGCCCGAGAAGTTATGGCTACACCTTC
TRBJ2-1 TRBV4-1 - once CASSQPWGGGRHNEQFF TGCGCCAGCAGCCAGCCTTGGGGAGGGGGTCGGCACAATGAGCAGTTCTTC